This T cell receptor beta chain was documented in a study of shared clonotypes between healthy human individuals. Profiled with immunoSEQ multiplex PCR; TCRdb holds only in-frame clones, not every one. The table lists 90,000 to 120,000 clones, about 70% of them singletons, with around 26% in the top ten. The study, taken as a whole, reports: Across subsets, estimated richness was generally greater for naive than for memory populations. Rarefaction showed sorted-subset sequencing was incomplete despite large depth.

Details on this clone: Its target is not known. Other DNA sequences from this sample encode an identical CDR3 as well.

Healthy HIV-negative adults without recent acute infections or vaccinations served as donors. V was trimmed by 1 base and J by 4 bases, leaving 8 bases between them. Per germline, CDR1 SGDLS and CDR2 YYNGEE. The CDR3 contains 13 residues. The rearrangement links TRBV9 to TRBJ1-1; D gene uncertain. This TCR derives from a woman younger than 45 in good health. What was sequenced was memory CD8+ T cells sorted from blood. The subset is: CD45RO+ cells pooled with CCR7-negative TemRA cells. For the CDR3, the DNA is TGTGCCAGCAGCGTATCTTGGGCCACTGAAGCTTTCTTT. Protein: CASSVSWATEAFF.